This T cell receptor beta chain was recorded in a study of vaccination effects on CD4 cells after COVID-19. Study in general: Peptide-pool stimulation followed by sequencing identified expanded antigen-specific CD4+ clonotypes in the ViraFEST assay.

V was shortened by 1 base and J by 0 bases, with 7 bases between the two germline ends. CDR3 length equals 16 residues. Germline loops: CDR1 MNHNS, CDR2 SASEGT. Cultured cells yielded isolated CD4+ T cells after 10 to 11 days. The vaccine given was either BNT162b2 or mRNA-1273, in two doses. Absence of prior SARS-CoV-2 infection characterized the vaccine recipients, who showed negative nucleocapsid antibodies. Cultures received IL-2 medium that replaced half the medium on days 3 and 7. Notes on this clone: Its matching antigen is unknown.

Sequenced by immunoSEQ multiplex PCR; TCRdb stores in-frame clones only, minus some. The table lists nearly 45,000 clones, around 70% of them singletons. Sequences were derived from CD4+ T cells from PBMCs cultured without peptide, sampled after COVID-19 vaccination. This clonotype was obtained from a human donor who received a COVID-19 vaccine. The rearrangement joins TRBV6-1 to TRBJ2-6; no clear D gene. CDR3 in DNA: TGTGCCAGCAGTGAAGGACACTCCTCTGGGGCCAACGTCCTGACTTTC. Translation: CASSEGHSSGANVLTF.